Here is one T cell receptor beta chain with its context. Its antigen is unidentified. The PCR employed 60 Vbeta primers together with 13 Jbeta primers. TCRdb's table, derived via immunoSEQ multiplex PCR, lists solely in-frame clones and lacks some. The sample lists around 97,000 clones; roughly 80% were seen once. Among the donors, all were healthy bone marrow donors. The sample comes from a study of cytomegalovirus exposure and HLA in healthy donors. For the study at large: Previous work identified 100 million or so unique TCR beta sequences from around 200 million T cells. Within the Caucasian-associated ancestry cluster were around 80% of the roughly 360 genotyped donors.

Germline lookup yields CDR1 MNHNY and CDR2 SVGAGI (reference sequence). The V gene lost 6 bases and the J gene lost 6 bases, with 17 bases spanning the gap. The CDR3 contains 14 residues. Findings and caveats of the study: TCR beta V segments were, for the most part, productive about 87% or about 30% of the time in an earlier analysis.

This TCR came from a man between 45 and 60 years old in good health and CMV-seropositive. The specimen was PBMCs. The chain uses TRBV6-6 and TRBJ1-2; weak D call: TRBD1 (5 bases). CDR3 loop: CASSTGLRSDGYTF. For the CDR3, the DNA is TGTGCCAGCAGCACGGGACTCCGTAGCGATGGCTACACCTTC.